The next 20 T cell receptor beta chains were all read from a single sample in a study of T-cell reconstitution after alpha-beta-depleted transplantation in children. The authors prepared the TCRbeta library with unique molecular identifiers. TCRdb re-derived calls from the PCR reads in MiXCR, one entry per CDR3 protein. Here the sample spans some 830,000 distinct CDR3 sequences, roughly 15% being singletons. Source: PBMCs, mostly from graft donor cells, taken 360 days after TCRalphabeta/CD19-depleted stem cell transplant. These receptors originate from a male patient between 10 and 17 years old who had a stem cell transplant for acute lymphoblastic leukemia, so the T cells may come from the graft donor.

The chain recombines TRBV6-5 with TRBJ2-7; TRBD1 or TRBD2 may be the D gene (6 bases each). This CDR3 spans 16 amino acids. CDR1 and CDR2 (germline): MNHEY, SVGAGI. Trimming cost V 2 bases and J 5 bases, with 19 bases left between them. As DNA, the CDR3 is TGTGCCAGCAGTTACCTCCCTCGGGGGCCCGGCCACGAGCAGTACTTC. It specifies CASSYLPRGPGHEQYF.

The CDR3 loop is CSAMGFPGEGEGQPQHF. CDR3 bases: TGCAGTGCTATGGGATTTCCCGGGGAAGGGGAAGGTCAGCCCCAGCATTTT. The V gene is TRBV20-1, the J gene TRBJ1-5; TRBD1 might be the D (5 bases). Germline CDR1 reads DFQATT; CDR2 reads SNEGSKA (reference sequence). The CDR3 runs 17 residues. V dropped 4 bases and J dropped 6 bases, with 25 bases sitting between them.

This clonotype was seen more than once but under ten times. The CDR3 sequence: CASSLEKGVMVGETQYF. CDR3 DNA sequence: TGCGCCAGCAGCTTGGAGAAGGGGGTGATGGTTGGGGAGACCCAGTACTTC. The chain couples TRBV5-1 to TRBJ2-5; D is possibly TRBD1 (6 bases). The V end was cut by 0 bases, the J end by 5 bases, with 20 bases between. The germline CDR1 and CDR2 sequences are SGHRS and YFSETQ. The CDR3 is made up of 17 amino acids.

This clonotype was observed many times. The rearrangement joins TRBV5-1 to TRBJ2-1, with D tentatively TRBD2 (5 bases). The CDR3 spans 16 residues. V was trimmed by 1 base and J by 4 bases, leaving 15 bases between them. Germline V CDR1 and CDR2: SGHRS, YFSETQ. In nucleotides, the CDR3 is TGCGCCAGCAGCTTGATAATAAGCGGAGTATACAATGAGCAGTTCTTC. It translates to CASSLIISGVYNEQFF.

This clonotype turned up a few times. The CDR3 DNA is TGCAGTGCTAGAGAATTCGGACCTAGCTCCTACGAGCAGTACTTC. Its protein is CSAREFGPSSYEQYF. The genes are TRBV20-1 and TRBJ2-7; D call uncertain. Per the germline V gene, CDR1 is DFQATT and CDR2 is SNEGSKA (reference sequence). V gave up 0 bases and J gave up 0 bases, with 12 bases separating them. The CDR3 covers 15 residues.

There are many counts of this clonotype. The chain links TRBV4-1 to TRBJ2-7; D gene unclear. Trimming cost V 4 bases and J 5 bases, with 18 bases left between them. Per germline, CDR1 MGHRA and CDR2 YSYEKL. The CDR3 loop spans 15 amino acids. CDR3 protein: CASSPDLSRPHEQYF. The CDR3 nucleotides are TGCGCCAGCAGCCCCGACCTAAGCAGGCCCCACGAGCAGTACTTC.

The chain employs TRBV9 and TRBJ1-4; 7 nucleotides align to TRBD1. The CDR3 totals 14 residues. Germline V gene sequence: CDR1 SGDLS, CDR2 YYNGEE. Germline trimming cut 0 bases from V and 7 bases from J; bases unmatched to any gene: 3. The CDR3 protein is CASSVGQGREKLFF. As DNA, the CDR3 is TGTGCCAGCAGCGTAGGACAGGGACGTGAAAAACTGTTTTTT.

This clonotype has more than one count but fewer than ten. The V and J genes are TRBV7-2 and TRBJ2-7; tentative D call: TRBD1 (5 bases). CDR1 SGHTA and CDR2 FQGNSA come from the germline V gene. Trimming pared 6 bases from V and 9 bases from J, leaving 18 bases between. The CDR3 has 13 residues. The DNA for the CDR3 is TGTGCCAGCAGGCAAATGGGGCTCCAAGGGCAGTACTTC. It translates to CASRQMGLQGQYF. The entire variable domain, with the rest obtained from reference TRBV7-2 and TRBJ2-7, is as follows: GAGVSQSPSNKVTEKGKDVELRCDPISGHTALYWYRQSLGQGLEFLIYFQGNSAPDKSGLPSDRFSAERTGGSVSTLTIQRTQQEDSAVYLCASRQMGLQGQYFGPGTRLTVT.

This clonotype was counted between two and nine times. This chain uses TRBV9 with TRBJ2-5, with a tentative D call TRBD2 (5 bases). V was trimmed by 0 bases and J by 5 bases, leaving 14 bases between them. In germline, CDR1 is SGDLS, CDR2 YYNGEE. The CDR3 sequence is 15 residues long. This CDR3 is CASSVAPTSMETQYF. The CDR3, as DNA: TGTGCCAGCAGCGTAGCTCCCACTAGTATGGAGACCCAGTACTTC.

The CDR3 DNA is TGCTCCAGCAGCCAAGATGACAGCACCTACTACGAGCAGTACTTC. This encodes CSSSQDDSTYYEQYF. This chain links TRBV1 with TRBJ2-7; TRBD1 is taken as the D call from the table, unchecked against the DNA. TRBV1 is a documented pseudogene. There are 15 residues in the CDR3.

This clonotype was recorded a few times. V is TRBV29-1 and J is TRBJ2-7; 10 bases line up with TRBD2. Germline V gives CDR1 SQVTM, CDR2 ANQGSEA. This CDR3 has 15 amino acids. J was trimmed by 3 bases and V by 7 bases; bases with no gene match: 12. CDR3 in amino acids: CSAQTGPSGGYEQYF. The CDR3 region has the DNA TGCAGCGCCCAAACAGGCCCTAGCGGGGGCTACGAGCAGTACTTC.

V is TRBV5-1 and J is TRBJ1-1; D not certain. This CDR3 is 14 amino acids long. Trimming took 0 bases from V and 5 from J, leaving 11 bases between them. Germline V lookup: CDR1 SGHRS, CDR2 YFSETQ. The CDR3 DNA reads TGCGCCAGCAGCTTGGGTCTGGGAGGGACTGAAGCTTTCTTT. Protein sequence: CASSLGLGGTEAFF. The variable domain in full, with the rest retrieved from reference TRBV5-1 and TRBJ1-1, is KAGVTQTPRYLIKTRGQQVTLSCSPISGHRSVSWYQQTPGQGLQFLFEYFSETQRNKGNFPGRFSGRQFSNSRSEMNVSTLELGDSALYLCASSLGLGGTEAFFGQGTRLTVV.

This rearrangement joins TRBV12-3 or TRBV12-4 to TRBJ2-5; D remains ambiguous. The CDR3 spans 13 residues. V lost 6 bases and J 3 bases, leaving 11 bases between the germline ends. The CDR3 DNA follows: TGTGCCAGCAGCAGGATAGTAAAAGAGACCCAGTACTTC. The encoded protein is CASSRIVKETQYF.

The sample holds a few counts of this clonotype. The J gene is TRBJ2-1, the V gene TRBV7-3; the D gene could be TRBD1 or TRBD2 (5 bases each). The CDR3 has 19 amino acids. Germline V lookup: CDR1 SGHTA, CDR2 FQGTGA. Trimming took 5 bases from V and 5 from J, leaving 28 bases between them. The CDR3 spells CASSPLGGRGEGENNEQFF. The DNA of the CDR3 is TGTGCCAGCAGCCCATTAGGAGGTAGAGGGGAAGGGGAGAACAATGAGCAGTTCTTC.

The chain carries TRBV6-5 and TRBJ2-3; 12 bases match TRBD2. V trimming: 0 bases; J trimming: 0 bases; junction bases outside the gene matches: 1. Germline V gene data show CDR1 as MNHEY and CDR2 as SVGAGI. The CDR3 has 17 residues. CDR3 amino acids: CASSYSTSGGSTDTQYF. The CDR3 DNA follows: TGTGCCAGCAGTTACTCGACTAGCGGGGGAAGCACAGATACGCAGTATTTT.

This clonotype was picked up a small number of times. The V call is TRBV4-1, the J call TRBJ2-1, with D tentatively TRBD2 (6 bases). Trimming cost V 6 bases and J 7 bases, with 13 bases left between them. Germline assignment: CDR1 MGHRA and CDR2 YSYEKL. The CDR3 has 13 residues. The CDR3 here is CASRRGIVNEQFF. CDR3 sequence (DNA): TGCGCCAGCAGGCGCGGGATAGTTAATGAGCAGTTCTTC.

The sample holds many counts of this clonotype. The chain joins TRBV20-1 to TRBJ2-7; TRBD1 aligns across 9 bases. CDR3 size: 15 residues. Trimming at V came to 1 base and at J to 0 bases, leaving 4 bases not matched to a gene. Germline V CDR1 and CDR2: DFQATT, SNEGSKA (reference sequence). In nucleotides, the CDR3 is TGCAGTGCTAGAGTAACAGGGGGCGTCTCCTACGAGCAGTACTTC. Translated: CSARVTGGVSYEQYF.

The chain is built from TRBV12-3 or TRBV12-4 and TRBJ1-1, with 9 bases aligning to TRBD1. V was pared by 8 bases and J by 1 base, with 8 bases of the junction left unmatched. This CDR3 has 15 amino acids. DNA of the CDR3: TGTGCCAGCGGACTCCCGGGACAGGGGAACACTGAAGCTTTCTTT. Its translation is CASGLPGQGNTEAFF.

This clonotype has a handful of counts. The chain combines TRBV5-5 with TRBJ1-3; D may be TRBD1 (6 bases). Per germline, CDR1 SGHKS and CDR2 YYEKEE (reference sequence). Trimming stripped 0 bases from V and 8 bases from J, with 12 bases between. The CDR3 is made up of 14 amino acids. CDR3 nucleotides: TGTGCCAGCAGCTTGGACGGCAGGGGCGACACCATATATTTT. This gives the protein CASSLDGRGDTIYF.

This clonotype has only a few counts. The chain recombines TRBV7-9 with TRBJ2-7; D may be TRBD1 or TRBD2 (5 bases each). The V gene's germline CDR1 is SEHNR and CDR2 FQNEAQ (reference sequence). The CDR3 has 16 amino acids. The ends were cut back, 3 bases at V and 2 bases at J, with 17 bases in the middle. This CDR3 is CASSFYSGTDTYEQYF. In nucleotides, the CDR3 is TGTGCCAGCAGCTTTTATTCCGGGACGGATACCTACGAGCAGTACTTC.